The following is a T cell receptor beta chain sequence with its context. CDR1 is LNHDA, CDR2 SQIVND, per germline (reference sequence). V was trimmed by 6 bases and J by 3 bases, leaving 14 bases between them. This CDR3 is 14 amino acids long. Here immunoSEQ multiplex PCR was the method, and the copy in TCRdb shows in-frame clones only, minus some. Among about 55,000 clones listed, 90% to 97% were seen once. This entry belongs to a study of control samples from healthy donors and cancer patients. Material for sequencing was blood. This TCR derives from a woman under 30 in good health. This chain uses TRBV19 with TRBJ1-2, with D maybe TRBD1 (6 bases). The CDR3 reads CASRTDSRYYGYTF. The CDR3 nucleotides are TGTGCCAGTAGAACGGACAGTCGCTACTATGGCTACACCTTC.